In this sample, the clone carrying this T cell receptor beta chain turned up once. Its antigen is undetermined. Researchers reported that TCR beta cDNA libraries carried unique molecular identifiers. T cells numbering about 0.95 to 10 million gave rise to around 460,000 cDNA molecules. Each CDR3 protein is one row after TCRdb ran MiXCR on the PCR reads. Of about 820,000 distinct CDR3 sequences listed, 53% are singletons. These data are taken from a study of post-analysis software for immune sequencing data. General study findings and limits: In patients, TRBV5-6, TRBV5-1 and TRBV20-1 belonged to roughly five TRBV segments found more frequently than in controls. With F measure, samples from one preparation batch clustered together strongly.

Trimming cost V 1 base and J 6 bases, with 10 bases left between them. This CDR3 has 14 amino acids. Germline CDR1 is LGHNT and CDR2 is FRNRAP. Sequencing was carried out using blood. The origin of this receptor is a girl between 10 and 17 years old with multiple sclerosis. The V and J genes are TRBV12-5 and TRBJ1-5, with a tentative D call TRBD1 (6 bases). The CDR3 protein is CASGLATGIQPQHF. In DNA, the CDR3 is TGTGCTAGTGGTTTGGCAACAGGGATTCAGCCCCAGCATTTT. Full variable domain (remainder filled in from reference TRBV12-5 and TRBJ1-5): DARVTQTPRHKVTEMGQEVTMRCQPILGHNTVFWYRQTMMQGLELLAYFRNRAPLDDSGMPKDRFSAEMPDATLATLKIQPSEPRDSAVYFCASGLATGIQPQHFGDGTRLSIL.